Following are 31 T cell receptor beta chains from one sample sequenced in a study of blood T cell repertoires in COVID-19 (dated by TCRdb to 2019 to 2021). The receptor library was made with the immunoSEQ multiplex PCR assay. As stored in TCRdb, this immuneACCESS dataset retains in-frame rearrangements with V and J assigned. A fraction of the clones does not appear; measured against another copy, unresolved V genes explain less than half of the discrepancy, and the remainder lacks a known reason. This sample holds 250,000 to 300,000 clones; approximately 86% were observed only once. Of the sample, around 0.9% is held by the ten largest clones. The sequenced sample consisted of PBMCs or T cells enriched from blood (not recorded which). These receptors were collected from a woman aged 25 to 39 who had recovered from COVID-19.

The rearrangement uses TRBV4-3 and TRBJ2-3, with TRBD2 identical over 9 bases. The CDR3 contains 18 residues. J gave up 4 bases and V 0 bases, and 11 bases lay outside the gene matches. Looked up from germline, CDR1 is LGHNA and CDR2 is YSLEER. DNA for the CDR3: TGCGCCAGCAGCCAAGAAGGCGTCGGCGGGGGGGTATCAGATACGCAGTATTTT. The encoded protein is CASSQEGVGGGVSDTQYF.

The V and J genes are TRBV7-8 and TRBJ2-2, with D hard to call. Trimming took off 2 bases at V and 3 bases at J, with 7 bases between the two ends. The germline gives CDR1 SGHVS, CDR2 FQNEAQ. The CDR3 loop spans 14 amino acids. The CDR3 here is CASSLSLDTGELFF. DNA for the CDR3: TGTGCCAGCAGCTTATCCCTAGACACCGGGGAGCTGTTTTTT. The full variable domain, its missing parts supplied by reference TRBV7-8 and TRBJ2-2, is GAGVSQSPRYKVAKRGQDVALRCDPISGHVSLFWYQQALGQGPEFLTYFQNEAQLDKSGLPSDRFFAERPEGSVSTLKIQRTQQEDSAVYLCASSLSLDTGELFFGEGSRLTVL.

In this sample, this clone turned up a few times. V and J are TRBV11-1 and TRBJ2-1; 12 bases fit TRBD2. The CDR3 has 15 amino acids. With V trimmed by 4 bases and J by 5 bases, 3 bases remained unmatched. Germline values: CDR1 SGHAT, CDR2 FQDESV (reference sequence). The CDR3 is CASSSLAGGNNEQFF. DNA of the CDR3: TGTGCCAGCAGCTCTCTAGCGGGAGGGAACAATGAGCAGTTCTTC.

This sequence joins TRBV4-1 and TRBJ1-2; no firm D call. Per the germline V gene, CDR1 is MGHRA and CDR2 is YSYEKL. V was clipped by 0 bases and J by 5 bases, with 7 bases between them. CDR3 length equals 13 residues. CDR3 sequence (DNA): TGCGCCAGCAGCCAAGATCGTATATATGGCTACACCTTC. It encodes CASSQDRIYGYTF.

Here the CDR3 reads CASSLTGLRYEQYF. In nucleotides, the CDR3 is TGTGCCAGCAGCTTAACAGGGCTTCGATACGAGCAGTACTTC. V gene TRBV7-8 combines with J gene TRBJ2-7, with D possibly TRBD1 on 6 matching bases. This CDR3 has 14 amino acids. Germline CDR1 and CDR2: SGHVS and FQNEAQ. Trimming took off 2 bases at V and 4 bases at J, with 12 bases between the two ends. Together with reference TRBV7-8 and TRBJ2-7, the CDR3 gives the full variable domain: GAGVSQSPRYKVAKRGQDVALRCDPISGHVSLFWYQQALGQGPEFLTYFQNEAQLDKSGLPSDRFFAERPEGSVSTLKIQRTQQEDSAVYLCASSLTGLRYEQYFGPGTRLTVT.

The J gene is TRBJ1-2, the V gene TRBV28, with D possibly TRBD1 on 5 matching bases. The CDR3 covers 16 residues. Germline CDR1 is MDHEN and CDR2 is SYDVKM. V was pared by 10 bases and J by 3 bases, with 24 bases between. CDR3 sequence: CATYVPPGDADYGYTF. The CDR3 coding sequence is TGTGCCACCTATGTACCACCGGGGGACGCAGACTATGGCTACACCTTC.

The chain has TRBV2 and TRBJ1-2, with 9 bases fitting TRBD1. Trimming cost V 5 bases and J 8 bases; bases outside gene matches: 9. CDR3 length equals 14 residues. Looked up from germline, CDR1 is SNHLY and CDR2 is FYNNEI. The CDR3 loop reads CASSPSGTGNGYTF. The CDR3 DNA is TGTGCCAGCAGTCCCTCCGGGACAGGGAACGGCTACACCTTC.

The chain combines TRBV7-8 with TRBJ2-2; TRBD2 matches at 10 bases. With 3 bases clipped from V and 1 base from J, the junction kept 8 bases outside the gene matches. The CDR3 contains 18 residues. Germline V gene lookup returns CDR1 SGHVS and CDR2 FQNEAQ. CDR3 amino acids: CASSFDLAGAENTGELFF. CDR3 nucleotide sequence: TGTGCCAGCAGCTTCGACCTAGCGGGAGCGGAGAACACCGGGGAGCTGTTTTTT.

J is TRBJ1-1 and V is TRBV13; 7 positions match TRBD1. Per germline, CDR1 PRHDT and CDR2 FYEKMQ (reference sequence). The CDR3 has 20 residues. V shed 5 bases, J shed 11 bases, and the junction held 32 bases outside the gene matches. The CDR3 reads CASSNRGQPLSPGRPQGAFF. CDR3 coding DNA: TGTGCCAGCAGCAACAGGGGACAACCCCTTTCCCCCGGCCGACCTCAAGGGGCTTTCTTT.

V and J are TRBV29-1 and TRBJ2-7, with 10 nucleotides matching TRBD1. Germline CDR1 is SQVTM and CDR2 is ANQGSEA. This CDR3 is built from 13 residues. Trimming removed 6 bases from V and 2 bases from J; junction bases left unmatched: 4. This CDR3 reads CSVTGGTAYEQYF. In DNA form, the CDR3 reads TGCAGCGTGACAGGGGGCACGGCCTACGAGCAGTACTTC.

This clone turned up a few times. The J gene is TRBJ1-5, the V gene TRBV19, with D possibly matching TRBD1 (5 bases). The germline V and J ends were trimmed by 2 bases and 1 base, with 9 bases remaining between them. Germline CDR1 reads LNHDA; CDR2 reads SQIVND (reference sequence). This CDR3 spans 15 amino acids. DNA for the CDR3: TGTGCCAGTAGTATACGCAGGGTGAGCAATCAGCCCCAGCATTTT. Protein sequence: CASSIRRVSNQPQHF.

The rearrangement links TRBV12-3 or TRBV12-4 to TRBJ1-2, with D unclear. V was clipped by 5 bases and J by 7 bases, with 14 bases between them. CDR3 length equals 13 residues. This CDR3 is CASSPAGMTGYTF. The CDR3 DNA reads as TGTGCCAGCAGTCCGGCGGGGATGACTGGCTACACCTTC.

The gene calls are TRBV30 and TRBJ2-3; 7 bases fit TRBD2. The length of the CDR3 is 16 residues. Germline V gene lookup returns CDR1 GTSNPN and CDR2 SVGIG (reference sequence). V trimming: 4 bases; J trimming: 5 bases; junction bases outside the gene matches: 15. CDR3 protein: CAWIRVGGAGEDTQYF. The DNA of the CDR3 is TGTGCCTGGATCAGGGTCGGCGGGGCGGGGGAAGATACGCAGTATTTT.

The chain links TRBV7-9 to TRBJ2-5; 7 bases agree with TRBD1. CDR1 is SEHNR, CDR2 FQNEAQ, per germline (reference sequence). Germline trimming cut 7 bases from V and 1 base from J; bases unmatched to any gene: 3. This CDR3 region has 13 residues. In DNA, the CDR3 is TGTGCCAGCATTCGGACAGGCCAAGAGACCCAGTACTTC. Translation: CASIRTGQETQYF.

The chain has TRBV3-1 (or the pseudogene TRBV3-2) and TRBJ1-5, with TRBD1 identical over 8 bases. The CDR3 is 16 amino acids. The J segment lost 4 bases and the V segment lost 1 base, leaving 6 bases of the junction unmatched. Looked up from germline, CDR1 is LGHDT and CDR2 is YNNKEL (reference sequence). The CDR3 nucleotides are TGTGCCAGCAGCCAAGGGGGGACAGGAGGTAATCAGCCCCAGCATTTT. Protein product: CASSQGGTGGNQPQHF.

The chain recombines TRBV7-6 with TRBJ2-3; D gene ambiguous. The germline CDR1 and CDR2 sequences are SGHVS and FNYEAQ. This CDR3 has 12 amino acids. The V end lost 3 bases, the J end lost 6 bases, and 7 bases lay between the germline ends. CDR3 DNA: TGTGCCAGCAGCTTGGGCCCGGATACGCAGTATTTT. This gives the protein CASSLGPDTQYF. The entire variable domain, with the rest obtained from reference TRBV7-6 and TRBJ2-3, is as follows: GAGVSQSPRYKVTKRGQDVALRCDPISGHVSLYWYRQALGQGPEFLTYFNYEAQQDKSGLPNDRFSAERPEGSISTLTIQRTEQRDSAMYRCASSLGPDTQYFGPGTRLTVL.

This chain's CDR3 is CASSELGGTREKLFF. The CDR3, as DNA: TGTGCCAGCAGTGAATTAGGGGGAACGAGGGAAAAACTGTTTTTT. This chain links TRBV25-1 with TRBJ1-4, with a possible D match to TRBD1 (6 bases). The V end was cut by 1 base, the J end by 8 bases, with 14 bases between. The CDR3 has 15 amino acids. Germline values: CDR1 MGHDK, CDR2 SYGVNS.

The CDR3 DNA reads TGTGCCAGCAGTGGGGACAGCACTGAAGCTTTCTTT. Translated, it gives CASSGDSTEAFF. V gene TRBV28 combines with J gene TRBJ1-1, with TRBD1 identical over 7 bases. Per the germline V gene, CDR1 is MDHEN and CDR2 is SYDVKM. CDR3 length equals 12 residues. With V trimmed by 5 bases and J by 4 bases, 1 base remained unmatched.

The rearrangement uses TRBV27 and TRBJ2-5, with D possibly being TRBD1 (5 bases). Trimming shortened V by 4 bases and J by 0 bases, and 6 bases separated the two germline ends. The CDR3 contains 13 residues. Per germline, CDR1 MNHEY and CDR2 SMNVEV (reference sequence). In DNA, the CDR3 is TGTGCCAGCAGTTCAGGGTACCAAGAGACCCAGTACTTC. It codes for CASSSGYQETQYF.

The chain is built from TRBV5-8 and TRBJ1-2, with D unclear. The CDR3 is 15 residues long. V gave up 4 bases and J gave up 4 bases, with 17 bases separating them. Germline loops: CDR1 SGHTS, CDR2 YDEGEE. Here the CDR3 reads CASSDLPGSIYGYTF. In DNA form, the CDR3 reads TGTGCCAGCAGCGATCTGCCGGGGAGCATCTATGGCTACACCTTC.

The rearrangement links TRBV3-1 (or the pseudogene TRBV3-2) to TRBJ1-1; D not certain. The CDR3 is 15 residues long. CDR1 and CDR2 (germline): LGHDT, YNNKEL (reference sequence). V gave up 4 bases and J gave up 2 bases, with 14 bases separating them. The CDR3 nucleotides read TGTGCCAGCAGCCTCCTGTCCCTGGGCAACACTGAAGCTTTCTTT. Translated, it gives CASSLLSLGNTEAFF.

The gene calls are TRBV5-4 and TRBJ2-1, with TRBD1 matching 8 bases. The germline V gene encodes CDR1 SGHNT and CDR2 YYREEE (reference sequence). The CDR3 runs 15 residues. Trimming removed 4 bases from V and 0 bases from J; junction bases left unmatched: 3. The CDR3 bases are TGTGCCAGCAGCGTTGACAGGGGCTCCTACAATGAGCAGTTCTTC. Residues: CASSVDRGSYNEQFF.

This clone was seen only a few times. The V and J genes are TRBV6-5 and TRBJ2-7; D is perhaps TRBD2 (5 bases). Germline assignment: CDR1 MNHEY and CDR2 SVGAGI. This CDR3 comprises 13 residues. The germline V and J ends were trimmed by 5 bases and 3 bases, with 11 bases remaining between them. CDR3 in amino acids: CASSLARFYEQYF. The CDR3 coding sequence is TGTGCCAGCAGTCTAGCCCGTTTCTACGAGCAGTACTTC.

The chain joins TRBV19 to TRBJ1-3, with TRBD1 identical over 8 bases. The trim removed 3 bases at V and 3 bases at J, leaving 10 bases unmatched. This CDR3 contains 17 residues. Looked up from germline, CDR1 is LNHDA and CDR2 is SQIVND (reference sequence). The CDR3 DNA sequence: TGTGCCAGTAGTATTGTCACAGGGGGAGCTTATGGAAACACCATATATTTT. This sequence encodes CASSIVTGGAYGNTIYF.

This sequence joins TRBV7-9 and TRBJ1-4; TRBD1 matches 8 bases. Germline lookup yields CDR1 SEHNR and CDR2 FQNEAQ (reference sequence). Trimming took 5 bases from V and 0 from J; bases not matched to a gene: 5. There are 16 residues in the CDR3. CDR3 nucleotides: TGTGCCAGCAGCGGAATGGACAGGGCAACTAATGAAAAACTGTTTTTT. Translation: CASSGMDRATNEKLFF.

The gene calls are TRBV7-2 and TRBJ1-3; D remains unclear. In germline, CDR1 is SGHTA, CDR2 FQGNSA. Trimming took off 1 base at V and 0 bases at J, with 13 bases between the two ends. There are 17 residues in the CDR3. The CDR3, as DNA: TGTGCCAGCAGCTTAGTCCCTGCGAGATACTCTGGAAACACCATATATTTT. Protein sequence: CASSLVPARYSGNTIYF.

The rearrangement uses TRBV19 and TRBJ1-1, with D possibly being TRBD1 (5 bases). CDR1 and CDR2 (germline): LNHDA, SQIVND (reference sequence). The length of the CDR3 is 14 residues. The germline V and J ends were trimmed by 2 bases and 10 bases, with 17 bases remaining between them. In DNA form, the CDR3 reads TGTGCCAGTAGTATACGGGGGTCTCCTACGGGAGCTTTCTTT. Residues: CASSIRGSPTGAFF.

The rearrangement uses TRBV4-1 and TRBJ1-6, with D tentatively TRBD1 (6 bases). Per the germline V gene, CDR1 is MGHRA and CDR2 is YSYEKL. The CDR3 sequence is 15 residues long. V lost 4 bases to trimming and J lost 5 bases, with 12 bases between them. CDR3 DNA sequence: TGCGCCAGCAGCCTGAAGGGGGTGGATAATTCACCCCTCCACTTT. Translating gives CASSLKGVDNSPLHF.

The rearrangement links TRBV6-5 to TRBJ1-1, with 8 bases lining up with TRBD1. The CDR3 covers 15 residues. CDR1 is MNHEY and CDR2 is SVGAGI in the germline V gene. The trim removed 5 bases at V and 2 bases at J, leaving 7 bases unmatched. CDR3 loop: CASSTLTGDNTEAFF. In DNA form, the CDR3 reads TGTGCCAGCAGTACTTTGACAGGGGATAACACTGAAGCTTTCTTT.

The chain couples TRBV3-1 (or the pseudogene TRBV3-2) to TRBJ2-7, with a tentative D call TRBD2 (6 bases). The CDR3 runs to 15 residues. Germline CDR1 reads LGHDT; CDR2 reads YNNKEL (reference sequence). With 6 bases removed from V and 1 base from J, the gap between germline ends came to 16 bases. The CDR3 region has the DNA TGTGCCAGCAGTTGGCGACTAGGCGCGTCCTACGAGCAGTACTTC. Amino acids: CASSWRLGASYEQYF.

This sequence joins TRBV11-3 and TRBJ2-1; the D gene is possibly TRBD2 (5 bases). V was trimmed by 2 bases and J by 3 bases, leaving 8 bases between them. The CDR3 spans 14 residues. Looked up from germline, CDR1 is SGHNT and CDR2 is YENEEA. CDR3 sequence: CASSLFRDYNEQFF. The CDR3 DNA reads as TGTGCCAGCAGCTTATTCCGGGACTACAATGAGCAGTTCTTC.